The source of this T cell receptor beta chain is a study of blood T cell repertoires in COVID-19. Across the study: COVID-19 samples, acute and convalescent, were from the United States, Italy and Spain.

Trimming removed 1 base from V and 4 bases from J; junction bases left unmatched: 3. The CDR3 is 15 residues long. The V gene's germline CDR1 is SGHRS and CDR2 YFSETQ. Only in-frame clones appear in the TCRdb table, and some are missing; sequencing was by immunoSEQ multiplex PCR. The repertoire holds 300,000 to 400,000 clones, with 85% to 95% as singletons. This chain joins TRBV5-1 and TRBJ2-3; TRBD1 matches at 10 bases. Material: PBMCs or T cells enriched from blood (not recorded which). The TCR sequence derives from a woman aged 25-40 years who had been exposed to COVID-19. The CDR3 sequence is CASSLQGQGSDTQYF. The CDR3 DNA reads as TGCGCCAGCAGCTTGCAGGGACAGGGGTCAGATACGCAGTATTTT.